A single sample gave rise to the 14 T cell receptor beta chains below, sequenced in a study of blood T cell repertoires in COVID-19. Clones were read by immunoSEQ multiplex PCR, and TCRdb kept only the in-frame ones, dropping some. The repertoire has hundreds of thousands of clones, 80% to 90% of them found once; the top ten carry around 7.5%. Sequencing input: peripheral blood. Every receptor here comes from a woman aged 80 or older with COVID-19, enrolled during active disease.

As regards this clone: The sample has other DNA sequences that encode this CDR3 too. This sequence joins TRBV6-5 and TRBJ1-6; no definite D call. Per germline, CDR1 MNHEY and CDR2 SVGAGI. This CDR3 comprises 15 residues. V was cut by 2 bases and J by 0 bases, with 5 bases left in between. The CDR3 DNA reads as TGTGCCAGCAGTTACGGCAGCTCCTATAATTCACCCCTCCACTTT. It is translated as CASSYGSSYNSPLHF.

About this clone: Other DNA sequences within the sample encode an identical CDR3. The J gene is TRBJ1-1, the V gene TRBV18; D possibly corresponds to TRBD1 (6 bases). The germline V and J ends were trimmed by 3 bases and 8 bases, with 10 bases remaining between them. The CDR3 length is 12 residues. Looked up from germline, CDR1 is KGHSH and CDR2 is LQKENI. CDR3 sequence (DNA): TGTGCCAGCTCACCCCTCCAGGGGGAAGCTTTCTTT. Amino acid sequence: CASSPLQGEAFF.

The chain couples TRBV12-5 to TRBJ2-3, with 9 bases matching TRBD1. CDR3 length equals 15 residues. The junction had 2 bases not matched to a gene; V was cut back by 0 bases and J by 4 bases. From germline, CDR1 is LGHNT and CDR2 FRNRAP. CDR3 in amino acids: CASGLVGQGSDTQYF. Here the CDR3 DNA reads TGTGCTAGTGGTTTGGTTGGACAGGGGTCAGATACGCAGTATTTT. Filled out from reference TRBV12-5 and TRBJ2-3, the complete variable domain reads DARVTQTPRHKVTEMGQEVTMRCQPILGHNTVFWYRQTMMQGLELLAYFRNRAPLDDSGMPKDRFSAEMPDATLATLKIQPSEPRDSAVYFCASGLVGQGSDTQYFGPGTRLTVL.

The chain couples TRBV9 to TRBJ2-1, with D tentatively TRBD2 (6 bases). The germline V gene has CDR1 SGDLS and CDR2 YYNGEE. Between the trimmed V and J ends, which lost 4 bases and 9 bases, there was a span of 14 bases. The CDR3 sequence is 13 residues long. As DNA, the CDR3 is TGTGCCAGCAGCCCCCAGTTCGGGGGTGAGCAGTTCTTC. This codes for CASSPQFGGEQFF.

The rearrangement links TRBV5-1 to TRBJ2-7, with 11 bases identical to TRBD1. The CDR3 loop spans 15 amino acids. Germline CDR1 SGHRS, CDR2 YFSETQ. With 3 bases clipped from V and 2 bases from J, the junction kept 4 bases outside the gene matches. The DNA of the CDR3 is TGCGCCAGCAGCTCCGGGACAGGGGGACCCTACGAGCAGTACTTC. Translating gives CASSSGTGGPYEQYF.

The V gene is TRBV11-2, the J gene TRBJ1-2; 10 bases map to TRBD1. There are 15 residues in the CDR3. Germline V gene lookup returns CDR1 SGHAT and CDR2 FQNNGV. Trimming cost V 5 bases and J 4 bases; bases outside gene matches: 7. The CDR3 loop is CASSGQGGGGYGYTF. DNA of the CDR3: TGTGCCAGCAGCGGACAGGGGGGGGGAGGCTATGGCTACACCTTC.

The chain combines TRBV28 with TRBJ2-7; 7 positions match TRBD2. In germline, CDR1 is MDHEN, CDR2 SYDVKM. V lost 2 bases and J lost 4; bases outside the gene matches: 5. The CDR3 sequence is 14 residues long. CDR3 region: CASSLEGGPYEQYF. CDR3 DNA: TGTGCCAGCAGTTTAGAGGGAGGGCCGTACGAGCAGTACTTC.

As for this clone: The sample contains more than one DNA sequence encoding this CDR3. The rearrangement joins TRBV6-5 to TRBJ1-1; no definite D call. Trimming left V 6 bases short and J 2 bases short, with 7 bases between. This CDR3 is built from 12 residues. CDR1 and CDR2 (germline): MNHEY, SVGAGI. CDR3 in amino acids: CASRRGNTEAFF. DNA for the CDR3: TGTGCCAGCAGGCGGGGTAACACTGAAGCTTTCTTT.

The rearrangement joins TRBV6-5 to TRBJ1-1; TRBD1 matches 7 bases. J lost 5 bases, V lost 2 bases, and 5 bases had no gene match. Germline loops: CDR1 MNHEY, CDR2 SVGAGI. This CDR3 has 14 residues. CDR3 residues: CASSYVGGATEAFF. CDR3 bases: TGTGCCAGCAGTTACGTAGGGGGCGCGACTGAAGCTTTCTTT.

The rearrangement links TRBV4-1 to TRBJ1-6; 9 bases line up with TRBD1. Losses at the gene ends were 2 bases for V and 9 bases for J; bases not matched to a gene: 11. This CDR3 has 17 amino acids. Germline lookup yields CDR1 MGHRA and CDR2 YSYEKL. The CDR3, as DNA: TGCGCCAGCAGCCAACCCACCAACAGGGGGCAGGGTTCACCCCTCCACTTT. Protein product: CASSQPTNRGQGSPLHF.

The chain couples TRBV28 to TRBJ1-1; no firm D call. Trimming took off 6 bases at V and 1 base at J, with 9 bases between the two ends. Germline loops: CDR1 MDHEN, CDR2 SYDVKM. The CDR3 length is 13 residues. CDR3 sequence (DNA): TGTGCCAGCAGGGTCAGACAGAACACTGAAGCTTTCTTT. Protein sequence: CASRVRQNTEAFF.

CDR3 amino acids: CATSRDGSGSYNSPLHF. The CDR3 DNA is TGTGCCACCAGCAGAGATGGTTCGGGTTCCTATAATTCACCCCTCCACTTT. V usage is TRBV15 and J usage is TRBJ1-6, with D unclear. Germline-derived CDR1 and CDR2 are LNHNV and YYDKDF (reference sequence). This CDR3 spans 17 amino acids. The ends were cut back, 0 bases at V and 1 base at J, with 10 bases in the middle.

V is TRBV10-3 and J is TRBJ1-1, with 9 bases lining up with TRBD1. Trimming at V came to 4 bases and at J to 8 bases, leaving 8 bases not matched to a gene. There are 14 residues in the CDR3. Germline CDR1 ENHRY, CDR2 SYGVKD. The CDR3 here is CAISARDRVSEAFF. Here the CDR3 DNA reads TGTGCCATCAGTGCACGGGACAGGGTTTCAGAAGCTTTCTTT.

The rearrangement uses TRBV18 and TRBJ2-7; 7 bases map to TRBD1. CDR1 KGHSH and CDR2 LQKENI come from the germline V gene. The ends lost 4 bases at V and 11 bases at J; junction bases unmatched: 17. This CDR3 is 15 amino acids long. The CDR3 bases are TGTGCCAGCTCACAAGGCAGGGGGTCAGGGGGTCCGGAGTACTTC. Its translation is CASSQGRGSGGPEYF.